What follows are 21 T cell receptor beta chains derived from one specimen sequenced in a study of blood T cells in healthy people across ages. Next came a second PCR, run for roughly 6 to 11 cycles, which used a sample-barcoded 5' primer along with a J-beta primer mix. TCRdb itself ran the 5' RACE reads through MiXCR, one entry per CDR3 protein. The table shows 850,000 to 1,100,000 distinct CDR3 sequences, with approximately 38% occurring only once. The specimen was blood. These receptors all come from a man between 18 and 29 years old in good health.

A few counts support this clonotype. The CDR3 reads CASSASPDYEQYF. The CDR3 DNA follows: TGCGCCAGCAGCGCGAGTCCCGACTACGAGCAGTACTTC. The J gene is TRBJ2-7, the V gene TRBV5-1; D is unresolved. CDR1 and CDR2 (germline): SGHRS, YFSETQ. Trimming took 4 bases from V and 3 from J, leaving 11 bases between them. The CDR3 spans 13 residues.

As to this clonotype: The CDR3 does not end in the conserved phenylalanine or tryptophan, so this is likely a read error. The CDR3, as DNA: TGTGCCAGCAACCAAGATATCCGAGGCTCTGTCGATTCACCCCTCCACTTG. It is translated as CASNQDIRGSVDSPLHL. The rearrangement uses TRBV4-2 and TRBJ1-6; D uncertain. The CDR3 length is 17 residues. Per germline, CDR1 LGHNA and CDR2 YNFKEQ.

The chain uses TRBV20-1 and TRBJ1-2, with a weak D call TRBD1 (5 bases). CDR3 length: 13 residues. Germline CDR1 and CDR2: DFQATT and SNEGSKA (reference sequence). The V and J ends lost 3 bases and 2 bases respectively, with 10 bases between them. The DNA for the CDR3 is TGCAGTGCTAGGACGGGGACCAACTATGGCTACACCTTC. It specifies CSARTGTNYGYTF.

V usage is TRBV11-2 and J usage is TRBJ2-3, with TRBD1 matching over 9 bases. The CDR3 runs 15 residues. Trimming at V came to 1 base and at J to 5 bases, leaving 4 bases not matched to a gene. Germline CDR1 is SGHAT and CDR2 is FQNNGV. Written as DNA, the CDR3 is TGTGCCAGCAGCTTAGGGACAGGGGACATAGATACGCAGTATTTT. Its translation is CASSLGTGDIDTQYF.

There are a few counts of this clonotype. V usage is TRBV20-1 and J usage is TRBJ2-5; weak D call: TRBD1 (6 bases). The CDR3 is 13 residues long. Trimming pared 1 base from V and 4 bases from J, leaving 10 bases between. From germline, CDR1 is DFQATT and CDR2 SNEGSKA (reference sequence). The DNA of the CDR3 is TGCAGTGCTAGAGCTGGGGGCCCAGAGACCCAGTACTTC. Translated, it gives CSARAGGPETQYF.

The J gene is TRBJ1-2, the V gene TRBV2; D perhaps matches TRBD1 (6 bases). CDR3 length equals 11 residues. Per germline, CDR1 SNHLY and CDR2 FYNNEI. V lost 11 bases and J lost 8, with 15 bases in between. The CDR3 protein is CAGKTGGGYTF. CDR3 nucleotide sequence: TGTGCCGGCAAGACAGGAGGAGGCTACACCTTC.

In DNA form, the CDR3 reads TGTGCCAGCAGCCAAGATAAACAGGGGGCCCCCTATGGCTACACCTTC. Its protein is CASSQDKQGAPYGYTF. The chain couples TRBV3-1 to TRBJ1-2; 9 bases are a match to TRBD1. Trimming at V came to 0 bases and at J to 4 bases, leaving 6 bases not matched to a gene. This CDR3 contains 16 residues. Per germline, CDR1 LGHDT and CDR2 YNNKEL (reference sequence).

This chain joins TRBV7-2 and TRBJ1-2, with 10 bases fitting TRBD1. CDR1 SGHTA and CDR2 FQGNSA come from the germline V gene. The V segment lost 1 base and the J segment 6 bases; nucleotides outside the gene matches: 8. This CDR3 is 16 amino acids long. DNA for the CDR3: TGTGCCAGCAGCTTAGTAGTCGGGACAGGGGTTAATGGCTACACCTTC. Residues: CASSLVVGTGVNGYTF.

The chain recombines TRBV29-1 with TRBJ2-7; D uncertain. Trimming left V 5 bases short and J 2 bases short, with 10 bases between. This CDR3 spans 12 amino acids. Per germline, CDR1 SQVTM and CDR2 ANQGSEA. The CDR3 coding sequence is TGCAGCGTTATATCTGTGACCTACGAGCAGTACTTC. Translated, it gives CSVISVTYEQYF.

This chain uses TRBV20-1 with TRBJ1-1; D call uncertain. Trimming left V 0 bases short and J 4 bases short, with 18 bases between. This CDR3 spans 16 amino acids. CDR1 and CDR2 (germline): DFQATT, SNEGSKA (reference sequence). This CDR3 is CSARDPRRARGTEAFF. The CDR3 nucleotides read TGCAGTGCTAGAGACCCTAGGAGGGCTCGCGGCACTGAAGCTTTCTTT.

J is TRBJ2-7 and V is TRBV4-2, with 7 bases fitting TRBD1. From germline, CDR1 is LGHNA and CDR2 YNFKEQ. CDR3 length: 17 amino acids. The V segment lost 1 base and the J segment 4 bases; nucleotides outside the gene matches: 13. The chain's CDR3 is CASSQAPRQGIIYEQYF. The CDR3 DNA is TGTGCCAGCAGCCAAGCGCCCCGACAGGGAATTATTTACGAGCAGTACTTC.

The gene calls are TRBV5-1 and TRBJ2-7, with a weak D call TRBD1 (6 bases). V was cut by 4 bases and J by 7 bases, with 24 bases left in between. The germline V gene encodes CDR1 SGHRS and CDR2 YFSETQ. The CDR3 length is 16 residues. The CDR3 spells CASSLTGTLDHNEQYF. The CDR3 DNA sequence: TGCGCCAGCAGCCTCACCGGGACACTCGACCACAATGAGCAGTACTTC.

This clonotype has only one observation. A clone one base away is much larger, so this may be a read error. The V gene is TRBV7-2, the J gene TRBJ2-1; D not resolved. The CDR3 loop spans 13 amino acids. Germline V CDR1 and CDR2: SGHTA, FQGNSA. V lost 4 bases to trimming and J lost 10 bases, with 14 bases between them. The CDR3 DNA follows: TGTGCCAGCAGCTGGAACCCATCCTACGAGCAGTTCTTC. It yields the protein CASSWNPSYEQFF. Combining the CDR3 with reference TRBV7-2 and TRBJ2-1 gives the whole variable domain GAGVSQSPSNKVTEKGKDVELRCDPISGHTALYWYRQSLGQGLEFLIYFQGNSAPDKSGLPSDRFSAERTGGSVSTLTIQRTQQEDSAVYLCASSWNPSYEQFFGPGTRLTVL.

This clonotype was detected only a few times. The V and J genes are TRBV6-6 and TRBJ1-1; weak D call: TRBD1 (5 bases). The V gene's germline CDR1 is MNHNY and CDR2 SVGAGI (reference sequence). Trimming stripped 4 bases from V and 1 base from J, with 10 bases between. CDR3 length equals 14 residues. CDR3 protein: CASSSAGRNTEAFF. The CDR3 bases are TGTGCCAGCAGTTCTGCAGGGAGGAACACTGAAGCTTTCTTT.

This sequence joins TRBV4-1 and TRBJ1-1, with TRBD1 as a possible D gene (6 bases). This CDR3 spans 15 amino acids. The germline gives CDR1 MGHRA, CDR2 YSYEKL. With 3 bases removed from V and 5 bases from J, the gap between germline ends came to 16 bases. CDR3: CASSQRRGAGTEAFF. DNA for the CDR3: TGCGCCAGCAGCCAGAGACGGGGGGCAGGAACTGAAGCTTTCTTT.

This chain uses TRBV3-1 with TRBJ1-1; D not certain. Germline V gives CDR1 LGHDT, CDR2 YNNKEL (reference sequence). V lost 3 bases, J lost 2 bases, and 13 bases lay in between. The CDR3 extends over 15 amino acids. CDR3 DNA sequence: TGTGCCAGCAGCCATGAAAGTCGGGGAAACACTGAAGCTTTCTTT. This encodes CASSHESRGNTEAFF. Filled out from reference TRBV3-1 and TRBJ1-1, the complete variable domain reads DTAVSQTPKYLVTQMGNDKSIKCEQNLGHDTMYWYKQDSKKFLKIMFSYNNKELIINETVPNRFSPKSPDKAHLNLHINSLELGDSAVYFCASSHESRGNTEAFFGQGTRLTVV.

The V call is TRBV7-9, the J call TRBJ1-1; 7 positions match TRBD1. The germline gives CDR1 SEHNR, CDR2 FQNEAQ (reference sequence). After removal of 5 bases from V and 0 bases from J, the junction contained 9 bases not matched to a gene. The CDR3 spans 16 residues. The CDR3 nucleotides are TGTGCCAGCAGCAACCGGGACAGTACCATGAACACTGAAGCTTTCTTT. This encodes CASSNRDSTMNTEAFF.

The V gene is TRBV4-2, the J gene TRBJ1-4, with D tentatively TRBD1 (5 bases). V was cut by 3 bases and J by 2 bases, with 13 bases left in between. Germline V gene sequence: CDR1 LGHNA, CDR2 YNFKEQ. CDR3 length: 16 amino acids. The CDR3 DNA sequence: TGTGCCAGCAGCCAGGAGGGACGAACCACTAATGAAAAACTGTTTTTT. This sequence encodes CASSQEGRTTNEKLFF.

This clonotype has a single count. The chain carries TRBV11-2 and TRBJ2-7; 8 bases align to TRBD2. The ends lost 5 bases at V and 3 bases at J; junction bases unmatched: 12. Germline V lookup: CDR1 SGHAT, CDR2 FQNNGV. The CDR3 length is 16 residues. DNA for the CDR3: TGTGCCAGCAGCCCCCGGCCCCTAGCGGGCGTCTACGAGCAGTACTTC. Translation gives CASSPRPLAGVYEQYF.

This clonotype occurred a few times. This chain uses TRBV4-3 with TRBJ2-7, with D unresolved. Per germline, CDR1 LGHNA and CDR2 YSLEER. Deletions cut 4 bases from V and 1 base from J, with 17 bases between. The length of the CDR3 is 16 residues. The CDR3 region is CASSPTSADRSYEQYF. CDR3 bases: TGCGCCAGCAGCCCTACTTCTGCGGATCGGTCCTACGAGCAGTACTTC.

This chain joins TRBV4-1 and TRBJ2-1, with TRBD2 matching over 13 bases. J lost 6 bases, V lost 1 base, and 6 bases had no gene match. Germline loops: CDR1 MGHRA, CDR2 YSYEKL. CDR3 length: 17 amino acids. This CDR3 is CASSQGLAGGGSNEQFF. For the CDR3, the DNA is TGCGCCAGCAGCCAAGGACTAGCGGGGGGAGGGTCCAATGAGCAGTTCTTC.